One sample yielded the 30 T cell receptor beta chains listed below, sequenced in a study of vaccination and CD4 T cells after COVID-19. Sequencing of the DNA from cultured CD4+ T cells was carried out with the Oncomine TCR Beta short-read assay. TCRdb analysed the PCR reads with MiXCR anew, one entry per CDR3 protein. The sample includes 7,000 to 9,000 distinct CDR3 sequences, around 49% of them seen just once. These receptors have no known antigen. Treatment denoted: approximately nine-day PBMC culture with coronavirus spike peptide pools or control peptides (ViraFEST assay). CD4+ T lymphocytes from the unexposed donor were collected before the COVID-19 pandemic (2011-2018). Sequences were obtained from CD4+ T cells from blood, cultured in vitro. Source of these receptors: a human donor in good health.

DNA for the CDR3: TGTGCCAGCAGCCCAGGAATTAGCGGGGTTACGCAGTATTTT. Protein product: CASSPGISGVTQYF. The rearrangement uses TRBV14 and TRBJ2-3; 8 bases align to TRBD2. Per the germline V gene, CDR1 is SGHDN and CDR2 is FVKESK. This CDR3 comprises 14 residues. V lost 4 bases to trimming and J lost 8 bases; unmatched junction nucleotides: 8.

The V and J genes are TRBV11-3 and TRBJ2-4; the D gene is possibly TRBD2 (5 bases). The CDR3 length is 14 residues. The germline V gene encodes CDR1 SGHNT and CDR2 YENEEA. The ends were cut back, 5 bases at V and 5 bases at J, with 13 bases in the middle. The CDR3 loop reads CASSPGFGENIQYF. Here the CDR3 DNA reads TGTGCCAGCAGCCCCGGGTTCGGGGAAAACATTCAGTACTTC.

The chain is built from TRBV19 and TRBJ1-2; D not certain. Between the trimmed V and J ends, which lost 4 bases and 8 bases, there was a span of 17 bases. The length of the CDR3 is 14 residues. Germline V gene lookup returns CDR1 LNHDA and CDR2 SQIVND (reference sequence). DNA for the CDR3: TGTGCCAGTAGTAAAGAGGAATGGAGGTCCGGCTACACCTTC. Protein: CASSKEEWRSGYTF.

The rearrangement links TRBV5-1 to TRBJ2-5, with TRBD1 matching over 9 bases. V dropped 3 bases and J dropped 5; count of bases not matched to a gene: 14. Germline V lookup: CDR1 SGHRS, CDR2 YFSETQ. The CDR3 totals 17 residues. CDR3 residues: CASSSIVGQGGGETQYF. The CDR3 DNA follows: TGCGCCAGCAGCTCAATAGTGGGACAGGGAGGAGGGGAGACCCAGTACTTC.

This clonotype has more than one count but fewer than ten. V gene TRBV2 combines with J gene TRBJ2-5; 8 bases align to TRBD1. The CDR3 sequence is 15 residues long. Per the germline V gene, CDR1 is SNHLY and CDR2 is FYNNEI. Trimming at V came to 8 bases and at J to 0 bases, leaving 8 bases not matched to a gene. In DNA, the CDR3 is TGTGCCAGCCTTAGGACAGGGATAGACCAAGAGACCCAGTACTTC. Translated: CASLRTGIDQETQYF.

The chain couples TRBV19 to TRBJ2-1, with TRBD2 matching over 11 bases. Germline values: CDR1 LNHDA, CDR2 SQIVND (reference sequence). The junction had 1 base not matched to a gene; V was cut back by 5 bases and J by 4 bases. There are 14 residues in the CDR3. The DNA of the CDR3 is TGTGCCAGTAGTCGGACTAGCGGGTACAATGAGCAGTTCTTC. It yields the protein CASSRTSGYNEQFF.

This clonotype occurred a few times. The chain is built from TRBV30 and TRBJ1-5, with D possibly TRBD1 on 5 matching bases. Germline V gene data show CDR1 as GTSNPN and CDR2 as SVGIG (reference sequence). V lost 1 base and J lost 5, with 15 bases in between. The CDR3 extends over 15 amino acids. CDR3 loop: CAWSGGGRGDQPQHF. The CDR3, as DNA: TGTGCCTGGAGTGGCGGGGGGAGAGGGGATCAGCCCCAGCATTTT.

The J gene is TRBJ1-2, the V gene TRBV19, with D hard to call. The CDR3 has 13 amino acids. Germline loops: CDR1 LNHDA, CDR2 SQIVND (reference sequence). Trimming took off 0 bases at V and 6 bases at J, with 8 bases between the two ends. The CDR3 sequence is CASSIDLRDGYTF. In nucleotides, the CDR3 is TGTGCCAGTAGTATAGATCTTCGGGATGGCTACACCTTC.

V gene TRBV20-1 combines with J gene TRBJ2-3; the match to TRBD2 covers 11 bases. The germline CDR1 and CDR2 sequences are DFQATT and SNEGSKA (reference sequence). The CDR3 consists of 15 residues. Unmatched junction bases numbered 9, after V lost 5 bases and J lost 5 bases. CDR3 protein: CSASRTSGLEDTQYF. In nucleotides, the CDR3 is TGCAGTGCTTCCCGGACTAGCGGGCTTGAAGATACGCAGTATTTT.

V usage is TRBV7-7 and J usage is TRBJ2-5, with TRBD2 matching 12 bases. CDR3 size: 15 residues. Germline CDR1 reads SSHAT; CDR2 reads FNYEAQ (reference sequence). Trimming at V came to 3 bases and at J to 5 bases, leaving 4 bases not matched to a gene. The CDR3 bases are TGTGCCAGCAGCTTGCTAGCGGGGGGGCAGGAGACCCAGTACTTC. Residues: CASSLLAGGQETQYF.

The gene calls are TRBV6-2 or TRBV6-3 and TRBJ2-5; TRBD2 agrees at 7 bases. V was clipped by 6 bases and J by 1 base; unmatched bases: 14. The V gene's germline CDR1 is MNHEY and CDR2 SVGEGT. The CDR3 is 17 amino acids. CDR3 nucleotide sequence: TGTGCCAGCAGACGCAAGACTAGCCAATCCCCCCAAGAGACCCAGTACTTC. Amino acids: CASRRKTSQSPQETQYF.

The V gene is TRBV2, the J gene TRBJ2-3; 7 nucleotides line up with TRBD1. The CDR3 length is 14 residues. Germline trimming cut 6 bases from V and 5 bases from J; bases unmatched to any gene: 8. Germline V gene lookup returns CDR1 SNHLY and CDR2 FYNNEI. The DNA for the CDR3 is TGTGCCAGCAGACCCGACAGGGCGGGAGATACGCAGTATTTT. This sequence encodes CASRPDRAGDTQYF.

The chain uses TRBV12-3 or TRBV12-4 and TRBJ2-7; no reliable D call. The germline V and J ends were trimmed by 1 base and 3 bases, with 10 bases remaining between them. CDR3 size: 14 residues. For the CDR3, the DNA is TGTGCCAGCAGTTTAGGGCAGATAGTCTACGAGCAGTACTTC. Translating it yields CASSLGQIVYEQYF.

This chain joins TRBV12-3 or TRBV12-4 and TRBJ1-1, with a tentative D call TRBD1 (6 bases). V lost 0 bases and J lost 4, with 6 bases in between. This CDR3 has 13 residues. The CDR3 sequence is CASSLAGGTEAFF. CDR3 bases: TGTGCCAGCAGTTTAGCAGGGGGCACTGAAGCTTTCTTT.

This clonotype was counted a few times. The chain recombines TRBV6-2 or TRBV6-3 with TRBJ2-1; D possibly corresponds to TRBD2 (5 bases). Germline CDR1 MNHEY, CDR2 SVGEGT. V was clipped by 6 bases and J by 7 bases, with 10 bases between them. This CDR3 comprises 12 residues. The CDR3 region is CASRTRGNEQFF. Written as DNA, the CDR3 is TGTGCCAGCAGGACCCGGGGTAATGAGCAGTTCTTC.

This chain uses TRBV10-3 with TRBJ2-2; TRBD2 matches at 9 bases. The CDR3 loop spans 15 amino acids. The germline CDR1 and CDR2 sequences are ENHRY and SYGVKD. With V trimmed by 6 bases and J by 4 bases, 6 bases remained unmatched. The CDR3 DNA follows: TGTGCCATCAGGCCCGATAGCGGGAGCACCGGGGAGCTGTTTTTT. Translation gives CAIRPDSGSTGELFF.

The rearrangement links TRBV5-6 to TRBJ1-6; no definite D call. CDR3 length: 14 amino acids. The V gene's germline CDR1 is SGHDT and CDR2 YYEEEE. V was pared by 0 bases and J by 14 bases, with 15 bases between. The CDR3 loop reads CASSLGFTALTLHF. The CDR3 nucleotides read TGTGCCAGCAGCTTGGGATTCACAGCTTTAACCCTCCACTTT.

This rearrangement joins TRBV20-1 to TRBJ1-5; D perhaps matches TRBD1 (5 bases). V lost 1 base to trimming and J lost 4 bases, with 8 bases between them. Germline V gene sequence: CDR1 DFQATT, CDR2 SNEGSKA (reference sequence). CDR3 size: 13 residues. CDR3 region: CSARGGGNQPQHF. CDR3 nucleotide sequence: TGCAGTGCTAGAGGGGGGGGGAATCAGCCCCAGCATTTT.

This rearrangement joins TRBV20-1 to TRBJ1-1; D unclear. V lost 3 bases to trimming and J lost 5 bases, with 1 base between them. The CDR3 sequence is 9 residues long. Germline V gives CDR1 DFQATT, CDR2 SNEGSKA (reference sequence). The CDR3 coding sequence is TGCAGTGCTAGTACTGAAGCTTTCTTT. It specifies CSASTEAFF.

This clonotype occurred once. CDR3 loop: CASSLAGLRSGNTIYF. The DNA of the CDR3 is TGTGCCAGCAGCTTAGCTGGACTCCGCTCTGGAAACACCATATATTTT. The V gene is TRBV7-2, the J gene TRBJ1-3; D not resolved. V lost 0 bases and J lost 0, with 9 bases in between. Germline assignment: CDR1 SGHTA and CDR2 FQGNSA. The CDR3 spans 16 residues. Full variable domain (outside the CDR3, taken from reference TRBV7-2 and TRBJ1-3): GAGVSQSPSNKVTEKGKDVELRCDPISGHTALYWYRQSLGQGLEFLIYFQGNSAPDKSGLPSDRFSAERTGGSVSTLTIQRTQQEDSAVYLCASSLAGLRSGNTIYFGEGSWLTVV.

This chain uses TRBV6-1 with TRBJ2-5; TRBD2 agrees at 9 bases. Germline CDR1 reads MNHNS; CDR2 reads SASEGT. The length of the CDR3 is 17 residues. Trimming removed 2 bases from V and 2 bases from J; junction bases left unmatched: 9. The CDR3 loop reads CASSEFWRGGPQETQYF. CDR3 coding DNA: TGTGCCAGCAGTGAATTCTGGCGGGGGGGACCTCAAGAGACCCAGTACTTC.

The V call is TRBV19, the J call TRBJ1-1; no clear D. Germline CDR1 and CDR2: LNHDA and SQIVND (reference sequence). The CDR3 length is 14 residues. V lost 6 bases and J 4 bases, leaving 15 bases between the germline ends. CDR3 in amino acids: CASSHIWRGTEAFF. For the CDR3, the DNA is TGTGCCAGTAGCCACATTTGGCGGGGCACTGAAGCTTTCTTT.

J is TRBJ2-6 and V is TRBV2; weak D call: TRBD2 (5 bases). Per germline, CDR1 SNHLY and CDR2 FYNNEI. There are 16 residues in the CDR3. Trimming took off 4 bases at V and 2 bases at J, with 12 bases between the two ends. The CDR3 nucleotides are TGTGCCAGCAGTGGACGGCGCGGGCCTGGGGCCAACGTCCTGACTTTC. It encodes CASSGRRGPGANVLTF. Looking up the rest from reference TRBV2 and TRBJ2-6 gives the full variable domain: EPEVTQTPSHQVTQMGQEVILRCVPISNHLYFYWYRQILGQKVEFLVSFYNNEISEKSEIFDDQFSVERPDGSNFTLKIRSTKLEDSAMYFCASSGRRGPGANVLTFGAGSRLTVL.

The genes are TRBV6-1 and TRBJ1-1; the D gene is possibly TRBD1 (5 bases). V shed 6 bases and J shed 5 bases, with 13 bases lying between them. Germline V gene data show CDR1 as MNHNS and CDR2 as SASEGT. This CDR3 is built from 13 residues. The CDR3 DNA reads TGTGCCAGCAGCCGGCAGGGTTTGACTGAAGCTTTCTTT. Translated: CASSRQGLTEAFF.

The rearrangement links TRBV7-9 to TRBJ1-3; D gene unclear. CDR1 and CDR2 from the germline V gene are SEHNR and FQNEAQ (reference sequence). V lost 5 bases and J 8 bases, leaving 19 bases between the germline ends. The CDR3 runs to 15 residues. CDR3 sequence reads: CASSPMARAGDTIYF. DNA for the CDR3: TGTGCCAGCAGCCCGATGGCACGGGCAGGAGACACCATATATTTT. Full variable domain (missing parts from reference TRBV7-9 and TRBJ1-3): DTGVSQNPRHKITKRGQNVTFRCDPISEHNRLYWYRQTLGQGPEFLTYFQNEAQLEKSRLLSDRFSAERPKGSFSTLEIQRTEQGDSAMYLCASSPMARAGDTIYFGEGSWLTVV.

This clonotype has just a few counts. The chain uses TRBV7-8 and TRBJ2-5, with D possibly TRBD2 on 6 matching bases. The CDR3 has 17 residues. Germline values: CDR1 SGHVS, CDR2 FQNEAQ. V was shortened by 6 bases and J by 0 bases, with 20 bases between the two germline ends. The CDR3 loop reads CASRSPGLVGYQETQYF. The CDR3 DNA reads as TGTGCCAGCAGATCTCCGGGACTCGTGGGGTACCAAGAGACCCAGTACTTC.

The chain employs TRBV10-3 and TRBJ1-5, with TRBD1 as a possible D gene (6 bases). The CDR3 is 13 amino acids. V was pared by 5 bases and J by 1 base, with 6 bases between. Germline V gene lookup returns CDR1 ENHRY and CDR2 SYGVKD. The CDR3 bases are TGTGCCATCAGTACAGGGAGCAATCAGCCCCAGCATTTT. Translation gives CAISTGSNQPQHF.

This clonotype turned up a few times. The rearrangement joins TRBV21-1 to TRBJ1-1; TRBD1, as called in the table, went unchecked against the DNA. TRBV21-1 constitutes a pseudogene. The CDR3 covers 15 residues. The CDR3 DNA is TGTGCCAGCAGCACCCGACGGGGGATGAACACTGAAGCTTTCTTT. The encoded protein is CASSTRRGMNTEAFF.

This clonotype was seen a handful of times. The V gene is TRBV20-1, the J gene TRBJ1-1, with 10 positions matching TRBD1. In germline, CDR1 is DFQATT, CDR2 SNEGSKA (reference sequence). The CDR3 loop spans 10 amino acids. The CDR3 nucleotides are TGCAGGGGACAGGGGACTGAAGCTTTCTTT. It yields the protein CRGQGTEAFF.

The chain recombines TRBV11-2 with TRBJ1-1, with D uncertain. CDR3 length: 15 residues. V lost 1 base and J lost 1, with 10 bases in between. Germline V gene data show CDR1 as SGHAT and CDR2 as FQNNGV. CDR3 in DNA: TGTGCCAGCAGCTTAGGTCTACTGAGGAACACTGAAGCTTTCTTT. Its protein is CASSLGLLRNTEAFF.